This passage covers 13 T cell receptor beta chains from one sample sequenced in a study of regulatory T cells in long-lasting Graves disease. CDR3 regions were amplified by Arm-PCR using iRepertoire HTBI primers to build TCR beta libraries. TCRdb re-analysed the multiplex PCR reads in MiXCR, keeping a single row per CDR3 protein. The sample records 250,000 to 300,000 distinct CDR3 sequences, approximately 18% being singletons. Stated time point: newly diagnosed GD, antithyroid drugs for less than 3 months. The authors made the TCR library using RNA they extracted from PBMCs. These data were also filed under a second study, of T cells in Graves' hyperthyroidism and ophthalmopathy.

Sequences were derived from peripheral blood mononuclear cells (PBMCs), sampled at new diagnosis, from a patient treated with antithyroid drugs. These receptors came from a woman aged 25 to 45 with Graves disease.

Of note for this clonotype: A read error is likely here: a far larger clone is one base away. The chain links TRBV14 to TRBJ1-1, with 10 bases lining up with TRBD1. After removal of 10 bases from V and 8 bases from J, the junction contained 10 bases not matched to a gene. The CDR3 has 13 amino acids. Germline CDR1 reads SGHDN; CDR2 reads FVKESK. CDR3 sequence reads: CANSLRDRGEAFF. CDR3 DNA: TGTGCCAACTCACTACGGGACAGGGGCGAAGCTTTCTTT.

This clonotype is a singleton in its sample. The gene calls are TRBV29-1 and TRBJ2-6; possible D gene TRBD1, 6 bases. Germline V CDR1 and CDR2: SQVTM, ANQGSEA. The CDR3 sequence is 16 residues long. V gave up 6 bases and J gave up 0 bases, with 15 bases separating them. CDR3 bases: TGCAGCGTGACCACAGGGTATACCTCTGGGGCCAACGTCCTGACTTTC. It specifies CSVTTGYTSGANVLTF. Filled out from reference TRBV29-1 and TRBJ2-6, the complete variable domain reads SAVISQKPSRDICQRGTSLTIQCQVDSQVTMMFWYRQQPGQSLTLIATANQGSEATYESGFVIDKFPISRPNLTFSTLTVSNMSPEDSSIYLCSVTTGYTSGANVLTFGAGSRLTVL.

This clonotype was seen at least ten times. The chain has TRBV7-3 and TRBJ2-5; no clear D gene. The length of the CDR3 is 13 residues. The germline V gene encodes CDR1 SGHTA and CDR2 FQGTGA. The V end lost 5 bases, the J end lost 0 bases, and 7 bases lay between the germline ends. The CDR3 sequence: CASSASYQETQYF. In nucleotides, the CDR3 is TGTGCCAGCAGCGCCTCGTACCAAGAGACCCAGTACTTC.

At least ten counts were recorded for this clonotype. The chain is built from TRBV18 and TRBJ1-5, with 11 positions matching TRBD1. The CDR3 extends over 15 amino acids. V was pared by 2 bases and J by 7 bases, with 4 bases of the junction left unmatched. CDR1 is KGHSH and CDR2 is LQKENI in the germline V gene. The CDR3 sequence is CASSPDGTGGQPQHF. CDR3 in DNA: TGTGCCAGCTCACCAGATGGGACAGGGGGACAGCCCCAGCATTTT.

This clonotype has at least ten counts. V is TRBV5-1 and J is TRBJ1-1; 7 bases agree with TRBD1. The V and J ends lost 9 bases and 10 bases, in that order; junction bases with no gene match: 18. CDR1 is SGHRS, CDR2 YFSETQ, per germline. CDR3 length: 14 amino acids. DNA for the CDR3: TGCGCCACCTCATTCCGGGCAGGGGGTAATGTAGCTTTCTTT. Translating it yields CATSFRAGGNVAFF.

This clonotype has ten or more counts. V usage is TRBV11-2 and J usage is TRBJ1-2; D gene ambiguous. Deletions cut 0 bases from V and 4 bases from J, with 9 bases between. The CDR3 spans 14 residues. In germline, CDR1 is SGHAT, CDR2 FQNNGV. CDR3 in DNA: TGTGCCAGCAGCTTAGATCTAACGGTCTATGGCTACACCTTC. It yields the protein CASSLDLTVYGYTF. The full variable domain, with the rest looked up from reference TRBV11-2 and TRBJ1-2, is EAGVAQSPRYKIIEKRQSVAFWCNPISGHATLYWYQQILGQGPKLLIQFQNNGVVDDSQLPKDRFSAERLKGVDSTLKIQPAKLEDSAVYLCASSLDLTVYGYTFGSGTRLTVV.

This clonotype was recorded many times. This rearrangement joins TRBV2 to TRBJ1-2, with D uncertain. V gave up 8 bases and J gave up 4 bases, with 11 bases separating them. Per germline, CDR1 SNHLY and CDR2 FYNNEI. This CDR3 has 12 amino acids. DNA of the CDR3: TGTGCCAGCGGTGGAGGTAGCTATGGCTACACCTTC. It codes for CASGGGSYGYTF. The full variable domain, completed using reference TRBV2 and TRBJ1-2, is EPEVTQTPSHQVTQMGQEVILRCVPISNHLYFYWYRQILGQKVEFLVSFYNNEISEKSEIFDDQFSVERPDGSNFTLKIRSTKLEDSAMYFCASGGGSYGYTFGSGTRLTVV.

This clonotype was counted at least ten times. This chain joins TRBV5-4 and TRBJ1-2; 7 nucleotides line up with TRBD1. CDR1 SGHNT and CDR2 YYREEE come from the germline V gene (reference sequence). The V and J ends lost 3 bases and 4 bases, in that order; junction bases with no gene match: 12. The CDR3 is made up of 16 amino acids. The CDR3 loop reads CASSSRTGPASYGYTF. The CDR3 DNA reads TGTGCCAGCAGCTCGAGGACAGGCCCAGCCTCCTATGGCTACACCTTC. Supplemented by reference TRBV5-4 and TRBJ1-2, the full variable domain reads ETGVTQSPTHLIKTRGQQVTLRCSSQSGHNTVSWYQQALGQGPQFIFQYYREEENGRGNFPPRFSGLQFPNYSSELNVNALELDDSALYLCASSSRTGPASYGYTFGSGTRLTVV.

In this sample, this clonotype turned up many times. J is TRBJ1-5 and V is TRBV20-1; D is perhaps TRBD1 (5 bases). Germline-derived CDR1 and CDR2 are DFQATT and SNEGSKA (reference sequence). This CDR3 comprises 13 residues. Trimming took 2 bases from V and 2 from J, leaving 7 bases between them. The CDR3 is CSARQGRNQPQHF. The CDR3 DNA sequence: TGCAGTGCTAGACAGGGCCGCAATCAGCCCCAGCATTTT.

In its sample, this clonotype was seen a few times. The CDR3 loop is CASSLAGSIYNSPLHF. In DNA form, the CDR3 reads TGCGCCAGCAGCTTGGCAGGGAGCATCTATAATTCACCCCTCCACTTT. The rearrangement joins TRBV5-1 to TRBJ1-6; D is perhaps TRBD1 (5 bases). Germline-derived CDR1 and CDR2 are SGHRS and YFSETQ. This CDR3 is built from 16 residues. The V end was cut by 0 bases, the J end by 3 bases, with 10 bases between.

The J gene is TRBJ2-7, the V gene TRBV10-2, with a tentative D call TRBD2 (6 bases). V was clipped by 0 bases and J by 5 bases, with 11 bases between them. The CDR3 covers 14 residues. The germline CDR1 and CDR2 sequences are WSHSY and SAAADI. The CDR3 reads CASSESGTGDEQYF. The CDR3 bases are TGCGCCAGCAGTGAGTCAGGGACTGGTGACGAGCAGTACTTC.

This clonotype was found many times. V is TRBV4-1 and J is TRBJ1-1, with TRBD1 matching over 9 bases. CDR1 and CDR2 from the germline V gene are MGHRA and YSYEKL. V lost 4 bases and J lost 4; bases outside the gene matches: 7. This CDR3 has 15 residues. As DNA, the CDR3 is TGCGCCAGCAGCCCAGGGACAGGGCGGCGCACTGAAGCTTTCTTT. It translates to CASSPGTGRRTEAFF.

This clonotype was counted many times. This rearrangement joins TRBV12-3 or TRBV12-4 to TRBJ2-1; 13 bases are a match to TRBD2. The CDR3 runs to 15 residues. V lost 8 bases, J lost 5 bases, and 6 bases stayed unmatched. The CDR3, as DNA: TGTGCCAGCGTATCCGGGACTAGCGGGGACAATGAGCAGTTCTTC. It codes for CASVSGTSGDNEQFF.